The 16 T cell receptor beta chains below all came from one sample that was sequenced in a study of cytomegalovirus exposure and HLA in healthy donors. The PCR ran on 60 Vbeta and 13 Jbeta primers. The assay was immunoSEQ multiplex PCR, and TCRdb's table has in-frame clones only and misses some. Among tens of thousands of clones listed, just under 80% were seen once. Source material: PBMCs. The origin of the receptors is a man aged 35-49 years in good health and CMV-seronegative.

This clone has just a few counts. The chain employs TRBV7-9 and TRBJ1-4, with D possibly matching TRBD1 (5 bases). CDR1 and CDR2 (germline): SEHNR, FQNEAQ (reference sequence). V lost 5 bases and J 6 bases, leaving 16 bases between the germline ends. The CDR3 runs to 15 residues. The CDR3 DNA follows: TGTGCCAGCAGCCTTACAGGAACGGTGGATGAAAAACTGTTTTTT. Amino acid sequence: CASSLTGTVDEKLFF.

The gene calls are TRBV10-3 and TRBJ1-2, with a possible D match to TRBD1 (6 bases). The CDR3 contains 13 residues. Between the trimmed V and J ends, which lost 2 bases and 7 bases, there was a span of 11 bases. Germline V gene data show CDR1 as ENHRY and CDR2 as SYGVKD. CDR3 protein: CAISEGGASGYTF. The DNA of the CDR3 is TGTGCCATCAGTGAGGGGGGCGCCAGTGGCTACACCTTC.

The chain carries TRBV18 and TRBJ1-5, with TRBD1 identical over 10 bases. This CDR3 is built from 15 residues. J gave up 9 bases and V 4 bases, and 9 bases lay outside the gene matches. In germline, CDR1 is KGHSH, CDR2 LQKENI. In DNA, the CDR3 is TGTGCCAGCTCACGAGGACAGGGGGGGATCGGGCCCCAGCATTTT. Translation: CASSRGQGGIGPQHF.

This clone was seen only a few times. The rearrangement links TRBV6-5 to TRBJ2-3, with unresolved D. V lost 6 bases to trimming and J lost 0 bases, with 10 bases between them. The germline CDR1 and CDR2 sequences are MNHEY and SVGAGI. The CDR3 spans 14 residues. In DNA, the CDR3 is TGTGCCAGCAGGGAGCGACTTAGCACAGATACGCAGTATTTT. Translating gives CASRERLSTDTQYF.

This clone has a handful of counts. V gene TRBV2 combines with J gene TRBJ1-1, with D possibly being TRBD1 (6 bases). The V gene lost 6 bases and the J gene lost 0 bases, with 11 bases spanning the gap. CDR1 SNHLY and CDR2 FYNNEI come from the germline V gene. The CDR3 consists of 14 residues. CDR3 region: CASSPRGMNTEAFF. CDR3 nucleotides: TGTGCCAGCAGCCCCAGGGGCATGAACACTGAAGCTTTCTTT.

V and J are TRBV5-1 and TRBJ2-5; 8 bases fit TRBD2. This CDR3 comprises 14 residues. The germline V gene has CDR1 SGHRS and CDR2 YFSETQ. With V trimmed by 4 bases and J by 2 bases, 4 bases remained unmatched. The CDR3: CASSRSSGQETQYF. CDR3 sequence (DNA): TGCGCCAGCAGCCGTTCTAGCGGGCAAGAGACCCAGTACTTC.

The J gene is TRBJ1-1, the V gene TRBV6-5; 8 bases match TRBD1. The length of the CDR3 is 15 residues. The ends lost 8 bases at V and 4 bases at J; junction bases unmatched: 12. Germline assignment: CDR1 MNHEY and CDR2 SVGAGI. The CDR3 DNA reads TGTGCCAGCCTAGAGCCGAGACAGGGGTCCACTGAAGCTTTCTTT. Translated: CASLEPRQGSTEAFF.

The genes are TRBV19 and TRBJ1-6; 7 nucleotides match TRBD1. Germline assignment: CDR1 LNHDA and CDR2 SQIVND (reference sequence). CDR3 length: 16 residues. V shed 5 bases, J shed 7 bases, and the junction held 11 bases outside the gene matches. This chain's CDR3 is CASSSPPGQLNSPLHF. The DNA for the CDR3 is TGTGCCAGTAGTTCTCCACCGGGACAGTTAAATTCACCCCTCCACTTT.

The genes are TRBV7-2 and TRBJ2-1, with TRBD2 matching 9 bases. The V and J ends lost 3 bases and 5 bases, in that order; junction bases with no gene match: 5. The CDR3 is 15 amino acids. Germline lookup yields CDR1 SGHTA and CDR2 FQGNSA. DNA for the CDR3: TGTGCCAGCAGCTTTATGCTAGCGGGAAACAATGAGCAGTTCTTC. Translation: CASSFMLAGNNEQFF.

V is TRBV5-1 and J is TRBJ1-5; TRBD1 agrees at 7 bases. V shed 4 bases, J shed 3 bases, and the junction held 4 bases outside the gene matches. This CDR3 contains 14 residues. Germline CDR1 and CDR2: SGHRS and YFSETQ. The CDR3 region has the DNA TGCGCCAGCAGCACCGGACAGGCCAATCAGCCCCAGCATTTT. Translating it yields CASSTGQANQPQHF.

V usage is TRBV6-5 and J usage is TRBJ1-5; a weak D match, TRBD1 (6 bases). V was trimmed by 7 bases and J by 4 bases, leaving 11 bases between them. This CDR3 is 13 amino acids long. Germline lookup yields CDR1 MNHEY and CDR2 SVGAGI. This CDR3 reads CASTTGLNQPQHF. Here the CDR3 DNA reads TGTGCCAGCACTACAGGGCTTAATCAGCCCCAGCATTTT.

As to this clone: Other DNA sequences of this sample code for an identical CDR3. The CDR3 protein is CASRPGTYEKLFF. The CDR3 nucleotides read TGTGCCAGCAGGCCAGGGACTTATGAAAAACTGTTTTTT. J is TRBJ1-4 and V is TRBV2; a weak D match, TRBD1 (5 bases). The germline gives CDR1 SNHLY, CDR2 FYNNEI. Between the trimmed V and J ends, which lost 6 bases and 6 bases, there was a span of 11 bases. The CDR3 contains 13 residues.

The rearrangement joins TRBV5-1 to TRBJ2-7, with 9 bases matching TRBD1. Germline V gene data show CDR1 as SGHRS and CDR2 as YFSETQ. This CDR3 has 14 residues. The junction had 6 bases not matched to a gene; V was cut back by 6 bases and J by 2 bases. CDR3: CASTETGGPYEQYF. In DNA form, the CDR3 reads TGCGCCAGCACTGAGACAGGGGGTCCCTACGAGCAGTACTTC. Combining the CDR3 with reference TRBV5-1 and TRBJ2-7 gives the whole variable domain KAGVTQTPRYLIKTRGQQVTLSCSPISGHRSVSWYQQTPGQGLQFLFEYFSETQRNKGNFPGRFSGRQFSNSRSEMNVSTLELGDSALYLCASTETGGPYEQYFGPGTRLTVT.

This chain links TRBV4-1 with TRBJ2-7; 12 nucleotides align to TRBD1. The CDR3 runs 14 residues. The germline V gene encodes CDR1 MGHRA and CDR2 YSYEKL. The trim removed 4 bases at V and 5 bases at J, leaving 3 bases unmatched. The CDR3 DNA reads as TGCGCCAGCAGCCCGGGACAGGGGGCGGACGAGCAGTACTTC. It yields the protein CASSPGQGADEQYF.

V is TRBV28 and J is TRBJ1-5; D call uncertain. V shed 3 bases and J shed 11 bases, with 17 bases lying between them. Germline V CDR1 and CDR2: MDHEN, SYDVKM. This CDR3 is 14 amino acids long. The CDR3 reads CASSLRGPGGTQHF. The DNA for the CDR3 is TGTGCCAGCAGTTTGAGAGGACCCGGAGGGACCCAGCATTTT.

The genes are TRBV7-9 and TRBJ1-6, with D perhaps matching TRBD1 (6 bases). Trimming left V 4 bases short and J 0 bases short, with 10 bases between. The CDR3 totals 16 residues. Germline loops: CDR1 SEHNR, CDR2 FQNEAQ (reference sequence). In nucleotides, the CDR3 is TGTGCCAGCAGCTCAACAGGGAGCTCCTATAATTCACCCCTCCACTTT. Translating gives CASSSTGSSYNSPLHF.